The rows below give T cell receptor beta chains drawn from one sample of a study of CD8+CD57+ T cells in acquired aplastic anemia. TCRdb recomputed calls from the reads with MiXCR, one row per CDR3 protein. The data contain about 100,000 distinct CDR3 sequences, roughly 51% of them singletons. Material for sequencing was sorted CD4+, CD8+, or CD8+CD57+ T cells (not recorded which) from PBMCs. These receptors all stem from a human donor in good health, serving as a control. The CDR3 runs from the conserved cysteine through the conserved F or W. D genes are given only for firm matches. The listing skips clone size in some rows; elsewhere it reads once, few, many or a size class.

d_gene	v_gene	abundance	j_gene	CDR3aa	CDR3nt
.	TRBV4-1	many	TRBJ2-1	CASSQVQGVSSYNEQFF	TGCGCCAGCAGCCAAGTGCAGGGAGTAAGCTCCTACAATGAGCAGTTCTTC
.	TRBV10-3	once	TRBJ1-1	CAISDVSSDLMNTEAFF	TGTGCCATCAGTGATGTGAGCTCCGATTTGATGAACACTGAAGCTTTCTTT
.	TRBV5-1	once	TRBJ1-2	CASSFQGNYGYTF	TGCGCCAGCAGCTTCCAGGGAAACTATGGCTACACCTTC
.	TRBV5-5	.	TRBJ2-5	CASSFGGWDFETQYF	TGTGCCAGCAGCTTTGGAGGGTGGGATTTTGAGACCCAGTACTTC
.	TRBV12-3/TRBV12-4	.	TRBJ2-5	CASSDDSQETQYF	TGTGCCAGCAGTGATGACAGTCAAGAGACCCAGTACTTC
.	TRBV5-1	large	TRBJ2-3	CASSMDWAGSDTQYF	TGCGCCAGCAGCATGGACTGGGCCGGGTCAGATACGCAGTATTTT
TRBD2	TRBV10-2	few	TRBJ2-3	CASSTSVVADTQYF	TGCGCCAGCAGTACTAGCGTAGTCGCAGATACGCAGTATTTT
.	TRBV29-1	.	TRBJ2-7	CSVVDSGGEQYF	TGCAGCGTTGTCGACAGCGGAGGAGAGCAGTACTTC
.	TRBV20-1	.	TRBJ1-2	CSVREGYGYTF	TGCAGTGTTAGAGAGGGGTATGGCTACACCTTC
.	TRBV6-6	medium-sized	TRBJ1-1	CASSYPQGMNTEAFF	TGTGCCAGCAGTTACCCCCAGGGTATGAACACTGAAGCTTTCTTT
TRBD1	TRBV6-2/TRBV6-3	many	TRBJ1-6	CASRFDRVNNSPLHF	TGTGCCAGCAGGTTCGACAGGGTCAATAATTCACCCCTCCACTTT
TRBD1	TRBV29-1	many	TRBJ2-7	CSVEGPGQDIDEQYF	TGCAGCGTTGAAGGCCCGGGACAGGATATTGACGAGCAGTACTTC
.	TRBV9	.	TRBJ2-1	CASSVGAGSYNEQFF	TGTGCCAGCAGCGTGGGGGCAGGGAGCTACAATGAGCAGTTCTTC
.	TRBV20-1	.	TRBJ2-5	CSARDGRDQETQYF	TGCAGTGCTAGAGATGGCCGTGACCAAGAGACCCAGTACTTC
.	TRBV29-1	.	TRBJ1-5	CSVRLKTDTSNQPQHF	TGCAGCGTCCGGCTGAAGACAGACACTAGCAATCAGCCCCAGCATTTT
.	TRBV12-3/TRBV12-4	many	TRBJ2-3	CASSLVKTDTQYF	TGTGCCAGCAGTTTGGTAAAAACAGATACGCAGTATTTT
.	TRBV19	few	TRBJ2-1	CASSIGLAFYNEQFF	TGTGCCAGTAGTATTGGTCTCGCCTTCTACAATGAGCAGTTCTTC
.	TRBV25-1	.	TRBJ1-2	CASSPPGRFNYGYTF	TGTGCCAGCAGTCCACCCGGACGGTTTAACTATGGCTACACCTTC
.	TRBV15	once	TRBJ1-1	CATGEGRDFEAFF	TGTGCCACCGGCGAGGGCCGGGACTTTGAAGCTTTCTTT
.	TRBV15	.	TRBJ1-2	CATSRDSSNYGYTF	TGTGCCACCAGCAGAGATTCAAGCAACTATGGCTACACCTTC
TRBD2	TRBV2	.	TRBJ2-5	CASEGFLAGGQETQYF	TGTGCCAGCGAGGGGTTCCTAGCGGGGGGGCAGGAGACCCAGTACTTC
.	TRBV7-9	.	TRBJ1-4	CASSLRRQSNEKLFF	TGTGCCAGCAGCTTACGCAGGCAGTCTAATGAAAAACTGTTTTTT
.	TRBV29-1	.	TRBJ2-1	CSVLSGSLNEQFF	TGCAGCGTGTTAAGTGGGAGTCTCAATGAGCAGTTCTTC
.	TRBV10-2	.	TRBJ1-1	CASRDGQHGREAFF	TGCGCCAGCAGAGACGGACAGCACGGGAGAGAAGCTTTCTTT
.	TRBV7-2	.	TRBJ2-7	CASSTHRPISYEQYF	TGTGCCAGCAGCACCCACCGGCCCATATCCTACGAGCAGTACTTC
.	TRBV7-2	once	TRBJ2-7	CASSLNHEQYF	TGTGCCAGCAGCTTAAATCACGAGCAGTACTTC
TRBD2	TRBV6-1	many	TRBJ2-1	CASSGRGGRDEQFF	TGTGCCAGCAGTGGACGGGGGGGCCGGGATGAGCAGTTCTTC
TRBD1	TRBV9	.	TRBJ2-7	CASSEGQGISYEQYF	TGTGCCAGCAGCGAGGGACAGGGAATATCCTACGAGCAGTACTTC
.	TRBV27	many	TRBJ1-5	CASSSGGWQPQHF	TGTGCCAGCAGTTCGGGGGGCTGGCAGCCCCAGCATTTT
.	TRBV2	.	TRBJ2-7	CASSPGHEQYF	TGTGCCAGCAGTCCGGGCCACGAGCAGTACTTC
.	TRBV7-8	once	TRBJ1-3	CASSLEAGANTIYF	TGTGCCAGCAGCTTAGAGGCAGGGGCGAACACCATATATTTT
.	TRBV2	.	TRBJ2-7	CASTLENSSYEQYF	TGTGCCAGCACATTAGAGAACAGCTCCTACGAGCAGTACTTC
.	TRBV19	many	TRBJ1-1	CASSIVAYAATEAFF	TGTGCCAGTAGTATAGTAGCCTACGCCGCGACTGAAGCTTTCTTT
.	TRBV13	.	TRBJ2-3	CASSSRGPGTQYF	TGTGCCAGCAGCTCAAGGGGTCCCGGTACGCAGTATTTT
.	TRBV6-1	once	TRBJ1-3	CASTPFGSGNTIYF	TGTGCCAGCACCCCTTTTGGCTCTGGAAACACCATATATTTT
TRBD1	TRBV12-3/TRBV12-4	many	TRBJ1-4	CASRDRVEKLFF	TGTGCCAGCCGGGACAGGGTTGAAAAACTGTTTTTT
TRBD1	TRBV10-3	many	TRBJ1-1	CAIKLTGSNTEAFF	TGTGCCATCAAGCTGACAGGGTCGAACACTGAAGCTTTCTTT
TRBD1	TRBV12-3/TRBV12-4	.	TRBJ1-2	CASRGQGYGYTF	TGTGCCAGCAGGGGACAGGGATATGGCTACACCTTC
TRBD1	TRBV10-2	.	TRBJ1-2	CASSESGTGNDYGYTF	TGCGCCAGCAGTGAGTCGGGGACAGGGAATGACTATGGCTACACCTTC
.	TRBV24-1	once	TRBJ1-1	CATSDLKGRTEAFF	TGTGCCACCAGTGATTTAAAGGGGAGGACTGAAGCTTTCTTT
.	TRBV12-3/TRBV12-4	many	TRBJ2-1	CASSPARYNEQFF	TGTGCCAGCAGTCCAGCCAGATACAATGAGCAGTTCTTC
.	TRBV2	.	TRBJ2-5	CASSEVGGLETQYF	TGTGCCAGCAGTGAAGTGGGGGGCCTGGAGACCCAGTACTTC
.	TRBV5-5	many	TRBJ1-5	CASSPYSNQPQHF	TGTGCCAGCAGCCCCTATAGCAATCAGCCCCAGCATTTT
TRBD1	TRBV19	few	TRBJ1-5	CASTPGTGGIQPQHF	TGTGCCAGTACCCCCGGCACAGGGGGCATTCAGCCCCAGCATTTT
TRBD1	TRBV12-3/TRBV12-4	.	TRBJ1-3	CASSWTGGSGNTIYF	TGTGCCAGCAGTTGGACAGGGGGCTCTGGAAACACCATATATTTT
.	TRBV25-1	few	TRBJ2-3	CASSAAKSVSDTQYF	TGTGCCAGCAGTGCCGCGAAGTCTGTCTCAGATACGCAGTATTTT
.	TRBV6-2/TRBV6-3	many	TRBJ1-1	CASSEGNTEAFF	TGTGCCAGCTCAGAGGGGAACACTGAAGCTTTCTTT
TRBD1	TRBV6-1	.	TRBJ1-4	CASSEAQGQGNEKLFF	TGTGCCAGCAGTGAAGCGCAGGGACAGGGAAATGAAAAACTGTTTTTT
.	TRBV7-9	many	TRBJ1-2	CASSLGGNYGYTF	TGTGCCAGCAGTTTAGGCGGCAACTATGGCTACACCTTC
.	TRBV29-1	.	TRBJ2-3	CSVEEGTDTQYF	TGCAGCGTTGAAGAGGGAACAGATACGCAGTATTTT
.	TRBV7-3	few	TRBJ1-1	CASSLLSGENTEAFF	TGTGCCAGCAGCTTATTAAGCGGGGAGAACACTGAAGCTTTCTTT
TRBD1	TRBV20-1	.	TRBJ1-2	CSARGRQGYGYTF	TGCAGTGCTAGAGGCCGACAGGGGTATGGCTACACCTTC
.	TRBV2	once	TRBJ1-1	CASNQGWSEAFF	TGTGCCAGCAATCAGGGGTGGTCTGAAGCTTTCTTT
.	TRBV4-3	many	TRBJ2-7	CTSSQDGPPSSSSYEQYF	TGCACCAGCAGCCAAGATGGACCCCCTAGCTCCTCTTCCTACGAGCAGTACTTC
.	TRBV9	.	TRBJ2-2	CARRTTAGELFF	TGTGCCAGGAGAACTACGGCCGGGGAGCTGTTTTTT
.	TRBV3-1	many	TRBJ1-2	CASSQESRDSVTAGYTF	TGTGCCAGCAGCCAAGAATCGCGGGACTCAGTTACTGCTGGCTACACCTTC
.	TRBV7-9	.	TRBJ1-6	CASSAQGPLHF	TGTGCCAGCAGCGCTCAGGGTCCCCTCCACTTT
.	TRBV7-2	many	TRBJ2-7	CASSLAPGMEEQYF	TGTGCCAGCAGCTTAGCCCCAGGGATGGAAGAGCAGTACTTC